This paragraph covers one T cell receptor (beta chain) sequence. The antigen remains undetermined. After removal of 0 bases from V and 1 base from J, the junction contained 2 bases not matched to a gene. This CDR3 region has 15 residues. CDR1 and CDR2 from the germline V gene are KGHSH and LQKENI. The data belong to a study of lymphopenia after photon versus proton radiotherapy. TCRdb keeps only in-frame clones here, not all; method: immunoSEQ multiplex PCR. The sample contains over 55,000 clones, 87% of which appear only once. Findings of the study overall: Proton therapy kept repertoires fairly stable, unlike photons, which gained effector/memory cells. Survival link was tested only in deceased patients; proton benefit remains a possibility.

The gene calls are TRBV18 and TRBJ1-2, with 7 bases matching TRBD1. The sequencing here drew on peripheral blood, taken from a patient treated with proton-based radiotherapy. This sequence originates from an elderly man with esophageal cancer. The CDR3 loop reads CASSPPGTVNYGYTF. In DNA form, the CDR3 reads TGTGCCAGCTCACCACCTGGGACAGTTAACTATGGCTACACCTTC.